These 23 T cell receptor beta chains came from one sample sequenced in a study of blood T cell repertoires in COVID-19. Method: immunoSEQ multiplex PCR; TCRdb's copy keeps in-frame clones and lacks some. The sample lists about 96,000 clones; roughly 89% were seen once. The material sequenced was peripheral blood. The receptors shown here come from a human donor with COVID-19, enrolled during active disease. The donor label of this sample is uncertain.

The chain employs TRBV5-1 and TRBJ2-3; possibly TRBD2 for D (6 bases). Germline loops: CDR1 SGHRS, CDR2 YFSETQ. The CDR3 covers 13 residues. V was shortened by 3 bases and J by 1 base, with 6 bases between the two germline ends. CDR3 region: CASSWGGTDTQYF. DNA of the CDR3: TGCGCCAGCAGCTGGGGGGGCACAGATACGCAGTATTTT.

The genes are TRBV5-1 and TRBJ2-1, with 9 bases aligning to TRBD2. The CDR3 runs to 15 residues. V trimming: 0 bases; J trimming: 8 bases; junction bases outside the gene matches: 6. The germline CDR1 and CDR2 sequences are SGHRS and YFSETQ. The CDR3: CASSLVAGAADEQFF. CDR3 nucleotides: TGCGCCAGCAGCTTGGTAGCGGGGGCGGCGGATGAGCAGTTCTTC.

The V call is TRBV5-4, the J call TRBJ1-2; no clear D. This CDR3 is 13 amino acids long. V lost 1 base and J 8 bases, leaving 12 bases between the germline ends. Germline V gene lookup returns CDR1 SGHNT and CDR2 YYREEE (reference sequence). In DNA, the CDR3 is TGTGCCAGCAGCTTGTTCCGAACGGGGGGCTACACCTTC. It translates to CASSLFRTGGYTF.

The V call is TRBV12-3 or TRBV12-4, the J call TRBJ1-2; D gene uncertain. The CDR3 has 12 residues. The V and J ends lost 5 bases and 2 bases respectively, with 6 bases between them. The DNA for the CDR3 is TGTGCCAGCAGTGCGTTAAACTATGGCTACACCTTC. Its protein product is CASSALNYGYTF.

This chain links TRBV6-6 with TRBJ2-5, with 11 bases that match TRBD2. The CDR3 runs to 18 residues. Looked up from germline, CDR1 is MNHNY and CDR2 is SVGAGI (reference sequence). Unmatched junction bases numbered 12, after V lost 5 bases and J lost 1 base. CDR3 nucleotide sequence: TGTGCCAGCAGTCCTACTAGCGGGAGTGTCGTTCTCCAAGAGACCCAGTACTTC. Its translation is CASSPTSGSVVLQETQYF.

The chain employs TRBV7-8 and TRBJ2-7; TRBD2 aligns across 13 bases. CDR3 size: 15 residues. V shed 4 bases and J 4 bases; nucleotides not matched to a gene: 4. CDR1 SGHVS and CDR2 FQNEAQ come from the germline V gene. CDR3 nucleotide sequence: TGTGCCAGCAGCTGGGGACTAGCGGGACTTTACGAGCAGTACTTC. Translated, it gives CASSWGLAGLYEQYF.

V usage is TRBV6-6 and J usage is TRBJ2-1, with a weak D call TRBD2 (6 bases). CDR3 length: 12 amino acids. The V end lost 4 bases, the J end lost 14 bases, and 15 bases lay between the germline ends. Germline V gives CDR1 MNHNY, CDR2 SVGAGI (reference sequence). The CDR3 DNA is TGTGCCAGCAGTTCCTGGGACTCGCCTAAGTTCTTC. It is translated as CASSSWDSPKFF.

This clone was detected once. V gene TRBV3-1 (or the pseudogene TRBV3-2) combines with J gene TRBJ1-2; TRBD1 might be the D (6 bases). The CDR3 spans 15 residues. The V gene's germline CDR1 is LGHDT and CDR2 YNNKEL (reference sequence). Trimming took off 0 bases at V and 8 bases at J, with 16 bases between the two ends. CDR3: CASSQDLGQGQGYTF. In nucleotides, the CDR3 is TGTGCCAGCAGCCAAGATCTGGGGCAGGGGCAGGGCTACACCTTC.

This clone was picked up one time. Other DNA sequences in this specimen translate into the identical CDR3. This sequence joins TRBV5-1 and TRBJ1-2, with 8 positions matching TRBD1. There are 14 residues in the CDR3. Germline CDR1 is SGHRS and CDR2 is YFSETQ. The ends lost 2 bases at V and 4 bases at J; junction bases unmatched: 4. The CDR3 bases are TGCGCCAGCAGCTTAGGACAGGGAGGCTATGGCTACACCTTC. Protein: CASSLGQGGYGYTF.

V and J are TRBV28 and TRBJ2-1; D might be TRBD2 (7 bases). CDR1 is MDHEN, CDR2 SYDVKM, per germline. CDR3 size: 11 residues. Deletions cut 8 bases from V and 11 bases from J, with 13 bases between. The CDR3 sequence is CASSWGGQQFF. DNA of the CDR3: TGTGCCAGCTCATGGGGGGGGCAGCAGTTCTTC.

V usage is TRBV15 and J usage is TRBJ1-1, with a possible D match to TRBD1 (5 bases). From germline, CDR1 is LNHNV and CDR2 YYDKDF (reference sequence). The germline V and J ends were trimmed by 0 bases and 7 bases, with 9 bases remaining between them. The CDR3 extends over 13 amino acids. The CDR3 loop is CATSRDSGGEAFF. CDR3 DNA sequence: TGTGCCACCAGCAGAGATTCCGGGGGTGAAGCTTTCTTT.

This clone turned up a few times. The chain employs TRBV5-1 and TRBJ1-1, with 8 bases that match TRBD1. Germline V gives CDR1 SGHRS, CDR2 YFSETQ. This CDR3 has 15 residues. After removal of 2 bases from V and 1 base from J, the junction contained 4 bases not matched to a gene. This CDR3 is CASSLLTGGNTEAFF. CDR3 coding DNA: TGCGCCAGCAGCTTACTTACAGGGGGGAACACTGAAGCTTTCTTT.

The V call is TRBV19, the J call TRBJ1-2; the match to TRBD1 covers 9 bases. The CDR3 is made up of 13 amino acids. Germline CDR1 LNHDA, CDR2 SQIVND (reference sequence). V dropped 5 bases and J dropped 8; count of bases not matched to a gene: 6. In nucleotides, the CDR3 is TGTGCCAGTAGTCCGCTAACAGGGGGCGGCTACACCTTC. It specifies CASSPLTGGGYTF.

The rearrangement uses TRBV5-1 and TRBJ1-1; maybe TRBD1 (5 bases). CDR1 is SGHRS, CDR2 YFSETQ, per germline. The CDR3 contains 13 residues. V lost 7 bases, J lost 1 base, and 11 bases lay in between. DNA for the CDR3: TGCGCCAGCGGGGACGGGAGGAACACTGAAGCTTTCTTT. This sequence encodes CASGDGRNTEAFF.

The chain combines TRBV7-9 with TRBJ1-1; D not certain. Germline CDR1 is SEHNR and CDR2 is FQNEAQ (reference sequence). With 1 base removed from V and 2 bases from J, the gap between germline ends came to 8 bases. CDR3 length equals 14 residues. CDR3: CASSLVARNTEAFF. Here the CDR3 DNA reads TGTGCCAGCAGCTTAGTGGCAAGAAACACTGAAGCTTTCTTT.

The chain joins TRBV2 to TRBJ1-2; 7 bases map to TRBD1. CDR1 and CDR2 (germline): SNHLY, FYNNEI. With V trimmed by 6 bases and J by 2 bases, 6 bases remained unmatched. The CDR3 contains 14 residues. The CDR3 region is CASSREGANYGYTF. DNA for the CDR3: TGTGCCAGCAGCAGAGAGGGGGCGAACTATGGCTACACCTTC.

There are many counts of this clone. This CDR3 is also generated by other DNA sequences in the sample. The chain links TRBV12-3 or TRBV12-4 to TRBJ1-2; 9 positions match TRBD1. The CDR3 runs to 12 residues. V dropped 5 bases and J dropped 5; count of bases not matched to a gene: 0. CDR3 nucleotides: TGTGCCAGCAGTGGACAGGGGTATGGCTACACCTTC. Translated: CASSGQGYGYTF.

The chain carries TRBV5-4 and TRBJ1-1, with D tentatively TRBD1 (6 bases). The CDR3 loop spans 15 amino acids. CDR1 is SGHNT, CDR2 YYREEE, per germline (reference sequence). The V end lost 4 bases, the J end lost 0 bases, and 13 bases lay between the germline ends. The CDR3 region has the DNA TGTGCCAGCAGCCCTCAGACAGGAGTGAACACTGAAGCTTTCTTT. It codes for CASSPQTGVNTEAFF.

The chain employs TRBV5-1 and TRBJ2-2, with 9 bases lining up with TRBD2. V shed 5 bases and J 3 bases; nucleotides not matched to a gene: 5. The CDR3 totals 15 residues. Germline V gene lookup returns CDR1 SGHRS and CDR2 YFSETQ. The CDR3 region is CASRGGGAHTGELFF. The CDR3 nucleotides are TGCGCCAGCAGAGGCGGGGGGGCGCACACCGGGGAGCTGTTTTTT.

The CDR3 reads CASSQLAGKDEQFF. CDR3 in DNA: TGTGCCAGCAGCCAATTAGCGGGGAAGGATGAGCAGTTCTTC. The V gene is TRBV7-3, the J gene TRBJ2-1; TRBD2 agrees at 8 bases. CDR1 and CDR2 (germline): SGHTA, FQGTGA. With 5 bases clipped from V and 8 bases from J, the junction kept 8 bases outside the gene matches. This CDR3 region has 14 residues.

V gene TRBV19 combines with J gene TRBJ1-5, with a tentative D call TRBD1 (5 bases). Germline values: CDR1 LNHDA, CDR2 SQIVND (reference sequence). This CDR3 has 15 residues. V was trimmed by 7 bases and J by 3 bases, leaving 16 bases between them. The CDR3 is CASMGGGAPNQPQHF. CDR3 DNA: TGTGCCAGTATGGGGGGGGGTGCTCCCAATCAGCCCCAGCATTTT.

This chain connects TRBV18 to TRBJ2-7, with TRBD1 matching 7 bases. This CDR3 has 18 amino acids. Germline values: CDR1 KGHSH, CDR2 LQKENI. The J segment lost 6 bases and the V segment lost 3 bases, leaving 20 bases of the junction unmatched. CDR3 nucleotides: TGTGCCAGCTCACCTTCTATGGACGGGACAGCCGGCTCCGGCGAGCAGTACTTC. Protein: CASSPSMDGTAGSGEQYF.

The J gene is TRBJ1-5, the V gene TRBV6-6; D is undetermined. CDR1 MNHNY and CDR2 SVGAGI come from the germline V gene (reference sequence). V dropped 2 bases and J dropped 6 bases, with 14 bases sitting between them. The CDR3 consists of 15 residues. The CDR3 loop is CASSYEGGWSQPQHF. The CDR3 DNA reads TGTGCCAGCAGTTACGAGGGCGGTTGGTCTCAGCCCCAGCATTTT.